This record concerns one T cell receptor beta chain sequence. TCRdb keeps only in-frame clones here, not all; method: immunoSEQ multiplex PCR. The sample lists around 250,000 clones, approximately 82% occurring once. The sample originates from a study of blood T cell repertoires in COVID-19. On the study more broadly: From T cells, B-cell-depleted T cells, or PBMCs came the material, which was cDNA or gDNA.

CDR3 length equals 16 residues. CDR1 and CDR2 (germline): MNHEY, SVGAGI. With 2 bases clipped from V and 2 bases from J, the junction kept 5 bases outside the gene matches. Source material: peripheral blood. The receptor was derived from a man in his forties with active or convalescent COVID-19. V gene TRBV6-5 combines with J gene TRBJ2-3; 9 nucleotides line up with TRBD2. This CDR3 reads CASSYGGGAYTDTQYF. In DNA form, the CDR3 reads TGTGCCAGCAGTTACGGCGGGGGGGCCTACACAGATACGCAGTATTTT.